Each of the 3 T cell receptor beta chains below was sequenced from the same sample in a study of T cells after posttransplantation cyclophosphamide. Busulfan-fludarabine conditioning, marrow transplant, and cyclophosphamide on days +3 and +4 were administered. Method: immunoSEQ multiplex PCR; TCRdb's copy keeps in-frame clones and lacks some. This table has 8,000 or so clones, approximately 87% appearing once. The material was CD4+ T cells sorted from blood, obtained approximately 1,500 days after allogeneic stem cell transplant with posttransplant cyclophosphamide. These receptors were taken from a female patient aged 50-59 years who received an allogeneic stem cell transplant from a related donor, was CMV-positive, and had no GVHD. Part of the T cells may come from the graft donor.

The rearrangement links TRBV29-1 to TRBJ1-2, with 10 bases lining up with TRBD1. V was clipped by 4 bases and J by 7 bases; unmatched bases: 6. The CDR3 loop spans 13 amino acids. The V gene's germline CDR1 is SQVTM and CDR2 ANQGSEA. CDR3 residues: CSVAGTGAGGYTF. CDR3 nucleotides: TGCAGCGTTGCCGGGACAGGGGCGGGTGGCTACACCTTC.

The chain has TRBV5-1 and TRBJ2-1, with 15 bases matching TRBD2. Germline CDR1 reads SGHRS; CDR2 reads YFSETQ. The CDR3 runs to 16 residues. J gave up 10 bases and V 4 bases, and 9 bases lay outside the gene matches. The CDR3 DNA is TGCGCCAGCAGCGCCGGACTAGCGGGGGGGTCTGACGAGCAGTTCTTC. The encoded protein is CASSAGLAGGSDEQFF.

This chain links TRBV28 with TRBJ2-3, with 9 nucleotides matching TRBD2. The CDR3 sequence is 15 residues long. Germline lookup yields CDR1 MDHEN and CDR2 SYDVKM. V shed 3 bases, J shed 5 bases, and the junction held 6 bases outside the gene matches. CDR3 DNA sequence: TGTGCCAGCAGTTTCTCTAGCGGGAAAAGAGATACGCAGTATTTT. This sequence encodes CASSFSSGKRDTQYF.